Sequencing of this T cell receptor beta chain was carried out in a study of blood T cell repertoires in COVID-19. As for the study in general: Italy, Spain and the United States were the sources of the convalescent and acute COVID-19 samples. The analysed material was cDNA or gDNA that came from T cells, B-cell-depleted T cells, or PBMCs.

Authors' data handling: The assay estimated nucleated cells by amplifying reference gene primers. Produced via immunoSEQ multiplex PCR; TCRdb's table is partial and in-frame only. V and J calls and clone size are copied from that table; D and trimming were computed from the DNA. The sample carries around 100,000 clones, about 87% recorded once. The material sequenced was peripheral blood. This receptor was identified in a human donor in a cohort sampled during active COVID-19.

As DNA, the CDR3 is TGTGCCAGCAGCTTGGAACCGGGCACCGGGGAGCTGTTTTTT. Protein sequence: CASSLEPGTGELFF. V and J are TRBV5-4 and TRBJ2-2, with no clear D. Germline CDR1 reads SGHNT; CDR2 reads YYREEE (reference sequence). V was shortened by 0 bases and J by 4 bases, with 7 bases between the two germline ends. The CDR3 loop spans 14 amino acids.